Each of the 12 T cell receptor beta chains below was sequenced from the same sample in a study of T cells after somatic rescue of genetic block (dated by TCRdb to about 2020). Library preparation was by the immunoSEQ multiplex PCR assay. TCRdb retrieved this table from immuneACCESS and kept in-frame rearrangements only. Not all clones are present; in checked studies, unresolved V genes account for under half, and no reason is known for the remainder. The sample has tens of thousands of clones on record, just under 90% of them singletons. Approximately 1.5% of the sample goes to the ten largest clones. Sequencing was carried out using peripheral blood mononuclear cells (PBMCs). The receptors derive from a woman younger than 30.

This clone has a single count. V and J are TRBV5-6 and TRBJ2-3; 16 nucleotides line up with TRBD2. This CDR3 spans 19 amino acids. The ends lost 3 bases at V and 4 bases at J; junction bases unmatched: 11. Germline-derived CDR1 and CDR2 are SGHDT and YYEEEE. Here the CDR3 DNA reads TGTGCCAGCAGCTCGACCGGGACTAGCGGGAGGGCCGTCGCAGATACGCAGTATTTT. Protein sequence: CASSSTGTSGRAVADTQYF.

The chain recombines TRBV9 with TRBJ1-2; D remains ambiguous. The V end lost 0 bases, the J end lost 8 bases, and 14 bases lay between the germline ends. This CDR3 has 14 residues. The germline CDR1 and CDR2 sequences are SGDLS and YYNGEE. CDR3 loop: CASSVGQTLGGYTF. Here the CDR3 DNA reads TGTGCCAGCAGCGTAGGGCAGACCCTCGGGGGCTACACCTTC.

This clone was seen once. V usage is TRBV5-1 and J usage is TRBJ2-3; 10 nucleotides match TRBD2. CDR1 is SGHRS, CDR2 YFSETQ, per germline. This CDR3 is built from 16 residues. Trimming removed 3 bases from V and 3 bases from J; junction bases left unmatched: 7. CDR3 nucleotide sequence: TGCGCCAGCAGCTCTCTAGCGGGAGAGGGAACAGATACGCAGTATTTT. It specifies CASSSLAGEGTDTQYF.

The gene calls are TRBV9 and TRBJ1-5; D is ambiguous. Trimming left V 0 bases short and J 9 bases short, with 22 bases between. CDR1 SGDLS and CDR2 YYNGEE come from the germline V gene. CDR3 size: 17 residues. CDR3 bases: TGTGCCAGCAGCGTAGGTCCGGGGAATTCAGGAGGAATGCCCCAGCATTTT. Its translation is CASSVGPGNSGGMPQHF. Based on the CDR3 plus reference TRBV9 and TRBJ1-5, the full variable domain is DSGVTQTPKHLITATGQRVTLRCSPRSGDLSVYWYQQSLDQGLQFLIQYYNGEERAKGNILERFSAQQFPDLHSELNLSSLELGDSALYFCASSVGPGNSGGMPQHFGDGTRLSIL.

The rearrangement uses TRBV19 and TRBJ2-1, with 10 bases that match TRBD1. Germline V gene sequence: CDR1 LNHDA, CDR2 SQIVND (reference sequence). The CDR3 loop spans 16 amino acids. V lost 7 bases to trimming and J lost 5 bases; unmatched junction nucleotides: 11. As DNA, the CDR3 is TGTGCCAGTAAAAGGAGGGACAGGGGTTCAGACAATGAGCAGTTCTTC. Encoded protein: CASKRRDRGSDNEQFF.

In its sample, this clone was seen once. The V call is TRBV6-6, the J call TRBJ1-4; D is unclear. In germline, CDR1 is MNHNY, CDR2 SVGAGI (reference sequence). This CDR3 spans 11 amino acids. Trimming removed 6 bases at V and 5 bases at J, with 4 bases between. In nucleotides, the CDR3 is TGTGCCAGCAGCGCGAATGAAAAACTGTTTTTT. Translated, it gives CASSANEKLFF.

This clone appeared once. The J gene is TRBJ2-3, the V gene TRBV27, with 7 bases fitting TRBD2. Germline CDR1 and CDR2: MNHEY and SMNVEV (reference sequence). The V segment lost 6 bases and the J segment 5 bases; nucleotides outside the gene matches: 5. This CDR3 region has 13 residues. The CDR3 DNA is TGTGCCAGCAGGAGCGGGAATCGAGATACGCAGTATTTT. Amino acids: CASRSGNRDTQYF.

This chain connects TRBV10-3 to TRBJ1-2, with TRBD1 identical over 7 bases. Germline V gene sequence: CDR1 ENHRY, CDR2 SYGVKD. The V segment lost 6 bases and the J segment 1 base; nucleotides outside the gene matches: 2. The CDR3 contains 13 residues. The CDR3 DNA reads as TGTGCCATCAGGGGGGACAGTAACTATGGCTACACCTTC. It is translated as CAIRGDSNYGYTF.

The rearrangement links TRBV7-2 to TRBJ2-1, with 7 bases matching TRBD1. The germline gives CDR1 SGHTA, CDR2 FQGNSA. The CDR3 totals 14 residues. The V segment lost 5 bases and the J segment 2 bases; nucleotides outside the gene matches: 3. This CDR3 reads CASSLGTAYNEQFF. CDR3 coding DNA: TGTGCCAGCAGCCTCGGGACAGCCTACAATGAGCAGTTCTTC.

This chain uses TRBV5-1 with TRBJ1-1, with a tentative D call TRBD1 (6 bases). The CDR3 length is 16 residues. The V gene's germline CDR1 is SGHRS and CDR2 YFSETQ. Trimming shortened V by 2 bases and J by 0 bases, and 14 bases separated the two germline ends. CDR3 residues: CASSLWGDNLNTEAFF. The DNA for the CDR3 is TGCGCCAGCAGCTTATGGGGGGACAACTTGAACACTGAAGCTTTCTTT.

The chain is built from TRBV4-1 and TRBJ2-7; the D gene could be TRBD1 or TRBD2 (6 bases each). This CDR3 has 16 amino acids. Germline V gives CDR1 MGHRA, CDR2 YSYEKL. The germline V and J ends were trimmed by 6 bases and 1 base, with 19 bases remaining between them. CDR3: CASRPRGGSPSYEQYF. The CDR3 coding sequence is TGCGCCAGCAGACCCAGGGGAGGATCCCCTTCCTACGAGCAGTACTTC.

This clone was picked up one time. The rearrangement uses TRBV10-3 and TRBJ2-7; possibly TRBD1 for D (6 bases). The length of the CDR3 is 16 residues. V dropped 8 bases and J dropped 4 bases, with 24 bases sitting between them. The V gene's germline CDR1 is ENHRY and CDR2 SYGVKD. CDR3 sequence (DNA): TGTGCCATCTTTAACAGGGACACCGGACACCTTTACGAGCAGTACTTC. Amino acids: CAIFNRDTGHLYEQYF.